This TCR beta chain derives from a study of control samples from healthy donors and cancer patients. CDR1 SGHAT and CDR2 FQNNGV come from the germline V gene. The CDR3 consists of 15 residues. V lost 5 bases and J 4 bases, leaving 17 bases between the germline ends. Assay: immunoSEQ multiplex PCR; the TCRdb copy retains only in-frame clones and omits some. The repertoire consists of approximately 60,000 clones, with approximately 85% occurring once and the leading ten covering roughly 6%. The chain employs TRBV11-2 and TRBJ1-1; D may be TRBD1 (6 bases). The sequencing input was blood. This receptor was taken from a man in his forties or fifties in good health. The CDR3 here is CASSLWGGPSTEAFF. In nucleotides, the CDR3 is TGTGCCAGCAGCCTATGGGGGGGCCCCAGCACTGAAGCTTTCTTT.